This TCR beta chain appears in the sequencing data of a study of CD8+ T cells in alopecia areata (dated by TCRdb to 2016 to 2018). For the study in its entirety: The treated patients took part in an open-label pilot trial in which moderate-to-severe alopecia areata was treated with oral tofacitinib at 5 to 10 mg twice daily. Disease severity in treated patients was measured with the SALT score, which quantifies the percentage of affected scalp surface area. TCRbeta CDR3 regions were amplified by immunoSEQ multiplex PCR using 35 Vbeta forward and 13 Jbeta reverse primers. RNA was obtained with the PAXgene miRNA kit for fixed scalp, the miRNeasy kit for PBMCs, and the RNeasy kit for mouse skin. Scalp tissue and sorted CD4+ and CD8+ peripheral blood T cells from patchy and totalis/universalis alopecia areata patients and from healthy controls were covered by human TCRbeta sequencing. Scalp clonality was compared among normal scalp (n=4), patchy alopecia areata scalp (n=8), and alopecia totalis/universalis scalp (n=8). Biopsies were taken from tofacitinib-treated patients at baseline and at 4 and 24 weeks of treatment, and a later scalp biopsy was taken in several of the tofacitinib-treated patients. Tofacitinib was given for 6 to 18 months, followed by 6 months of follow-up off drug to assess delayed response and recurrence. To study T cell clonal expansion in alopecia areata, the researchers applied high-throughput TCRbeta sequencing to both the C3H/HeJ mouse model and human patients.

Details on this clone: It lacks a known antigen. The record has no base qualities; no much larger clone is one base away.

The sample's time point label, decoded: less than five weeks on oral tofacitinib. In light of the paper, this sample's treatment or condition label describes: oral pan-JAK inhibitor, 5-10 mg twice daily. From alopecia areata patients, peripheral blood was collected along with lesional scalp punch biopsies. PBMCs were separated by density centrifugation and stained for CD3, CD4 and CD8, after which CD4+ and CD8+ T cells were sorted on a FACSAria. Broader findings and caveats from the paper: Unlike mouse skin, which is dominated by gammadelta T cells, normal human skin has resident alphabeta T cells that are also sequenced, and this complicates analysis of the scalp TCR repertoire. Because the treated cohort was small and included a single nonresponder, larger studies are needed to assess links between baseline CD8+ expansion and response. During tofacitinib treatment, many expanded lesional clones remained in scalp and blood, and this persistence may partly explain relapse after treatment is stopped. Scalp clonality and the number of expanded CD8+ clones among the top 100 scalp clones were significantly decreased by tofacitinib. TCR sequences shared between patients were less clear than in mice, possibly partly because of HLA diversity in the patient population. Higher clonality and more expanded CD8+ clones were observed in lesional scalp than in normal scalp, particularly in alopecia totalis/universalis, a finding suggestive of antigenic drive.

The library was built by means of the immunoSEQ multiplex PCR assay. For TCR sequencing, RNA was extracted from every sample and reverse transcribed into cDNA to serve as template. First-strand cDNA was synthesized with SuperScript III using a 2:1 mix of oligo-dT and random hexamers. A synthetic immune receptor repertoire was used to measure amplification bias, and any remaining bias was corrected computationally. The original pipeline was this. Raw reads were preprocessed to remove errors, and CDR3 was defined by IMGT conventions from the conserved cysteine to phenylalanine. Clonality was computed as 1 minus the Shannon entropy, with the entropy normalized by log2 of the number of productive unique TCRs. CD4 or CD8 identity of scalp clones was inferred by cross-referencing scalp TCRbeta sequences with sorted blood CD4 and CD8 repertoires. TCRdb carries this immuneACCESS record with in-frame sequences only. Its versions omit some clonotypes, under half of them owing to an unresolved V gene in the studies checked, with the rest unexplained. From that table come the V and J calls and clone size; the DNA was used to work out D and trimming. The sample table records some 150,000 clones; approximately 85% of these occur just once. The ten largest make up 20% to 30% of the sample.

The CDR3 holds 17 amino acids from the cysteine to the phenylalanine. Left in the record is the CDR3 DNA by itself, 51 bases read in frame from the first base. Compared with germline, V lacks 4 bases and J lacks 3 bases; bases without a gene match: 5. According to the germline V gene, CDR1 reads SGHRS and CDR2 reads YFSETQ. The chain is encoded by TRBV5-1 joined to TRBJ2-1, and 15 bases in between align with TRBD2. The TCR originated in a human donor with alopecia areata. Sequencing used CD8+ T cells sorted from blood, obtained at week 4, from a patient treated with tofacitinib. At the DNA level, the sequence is TGCGCCAGCAGCCCCGGGACTAGCGGGGGGAACTACAATGAGCAGTTCTTC. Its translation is CASSPGTSGGNYNEQFF.